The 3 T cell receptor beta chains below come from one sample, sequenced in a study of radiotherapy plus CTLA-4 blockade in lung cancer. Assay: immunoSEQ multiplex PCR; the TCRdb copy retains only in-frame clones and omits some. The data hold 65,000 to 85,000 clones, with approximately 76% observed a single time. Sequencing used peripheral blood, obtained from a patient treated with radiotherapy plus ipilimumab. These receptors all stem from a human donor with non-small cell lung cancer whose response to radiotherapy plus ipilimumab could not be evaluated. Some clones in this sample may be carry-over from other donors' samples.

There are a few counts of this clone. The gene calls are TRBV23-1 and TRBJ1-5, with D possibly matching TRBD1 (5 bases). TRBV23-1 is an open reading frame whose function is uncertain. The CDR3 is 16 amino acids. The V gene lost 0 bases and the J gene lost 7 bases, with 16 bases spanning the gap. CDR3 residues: CASSQSQKGINQPQHF. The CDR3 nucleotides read TGCGCCAGCAGTCAATCCCAAAAGGGGATAAACCAGCCCCAGCATTTT.

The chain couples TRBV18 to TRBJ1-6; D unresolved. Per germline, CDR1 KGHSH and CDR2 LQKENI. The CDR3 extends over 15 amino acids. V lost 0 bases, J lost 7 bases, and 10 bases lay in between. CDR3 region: CASSPPFQANSPLHF. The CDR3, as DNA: TGTGCCAGCTCACCACCTTTCCAGGCAAATTCACCCCTCCACTTT.

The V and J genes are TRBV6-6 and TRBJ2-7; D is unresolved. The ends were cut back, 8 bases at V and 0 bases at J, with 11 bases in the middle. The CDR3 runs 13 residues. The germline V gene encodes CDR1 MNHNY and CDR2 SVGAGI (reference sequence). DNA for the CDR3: TGTGCCAGCGGGCAGTCGAGCTCCTACGAGCAGTACTTC. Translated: CASGQSSSYEQYF.